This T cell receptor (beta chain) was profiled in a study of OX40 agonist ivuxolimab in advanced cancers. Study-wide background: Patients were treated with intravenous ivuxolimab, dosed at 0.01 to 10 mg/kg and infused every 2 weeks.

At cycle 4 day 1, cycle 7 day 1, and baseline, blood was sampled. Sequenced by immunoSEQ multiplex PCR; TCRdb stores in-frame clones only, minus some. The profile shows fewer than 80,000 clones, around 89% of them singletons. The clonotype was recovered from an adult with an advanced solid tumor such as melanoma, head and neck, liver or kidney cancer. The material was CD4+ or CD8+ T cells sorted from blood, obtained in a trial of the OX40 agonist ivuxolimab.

Written as DNA, the CDR3 is TGTGCCAGCAGCCCCGGGACAGTCATCGACGAGCAGTACTTC. It codes for CASSPGTVIDEQYF. The rearrangement joins TRBV4-2 to TRBJ2-7, with 7 bases fitting TRBD1. V was clipped by 4 bases and J by 5 bases; unmatched bases: 8. CDR3 length equals 14 residues. CDR1 is LGHNA and CDR2 is YNFKEQ in the germline V gene.